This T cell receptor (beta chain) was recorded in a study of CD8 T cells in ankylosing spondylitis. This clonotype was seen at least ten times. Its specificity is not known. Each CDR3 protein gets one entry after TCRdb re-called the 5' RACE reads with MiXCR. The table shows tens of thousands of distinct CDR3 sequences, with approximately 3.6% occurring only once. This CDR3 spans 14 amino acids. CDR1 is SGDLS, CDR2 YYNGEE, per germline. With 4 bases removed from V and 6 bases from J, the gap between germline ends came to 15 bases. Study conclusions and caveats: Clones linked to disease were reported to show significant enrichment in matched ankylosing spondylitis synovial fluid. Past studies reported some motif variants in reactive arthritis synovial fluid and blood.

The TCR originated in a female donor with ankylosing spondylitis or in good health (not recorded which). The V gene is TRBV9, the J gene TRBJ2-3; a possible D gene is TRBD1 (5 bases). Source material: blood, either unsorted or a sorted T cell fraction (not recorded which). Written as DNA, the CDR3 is TGTGCCAGCAGCACAGGACCGGTGGCGGATACGCAGTATTTT. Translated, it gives CASSTGPVADTQYF.